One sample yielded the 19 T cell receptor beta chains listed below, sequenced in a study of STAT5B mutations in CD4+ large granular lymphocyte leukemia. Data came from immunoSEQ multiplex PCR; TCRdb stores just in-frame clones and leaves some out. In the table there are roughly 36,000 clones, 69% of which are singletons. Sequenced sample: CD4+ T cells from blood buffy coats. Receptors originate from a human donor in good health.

DNA for the CDR3: TGTGCCAGCAGCCAAGGTCGGCAGTTACTTACGGGCTACACCTTC. Amino acid sequence: CASSQGRQLLTGYTF. The chain employs TRBV14 and TRBJ1-2, with D hard to call. V lost 1 base and J 8 bases, leaving 17 bases between the germline ends. The germline V gene encodes CDR1 SGHDN and CDR2 FVKESK. The CDR3 runs 15 residues.

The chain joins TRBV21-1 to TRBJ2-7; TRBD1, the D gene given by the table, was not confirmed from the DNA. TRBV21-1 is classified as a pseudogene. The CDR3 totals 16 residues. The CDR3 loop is CASDLQESPPLREQYF. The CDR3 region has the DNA TGTGCCAGCGACCTACAGGAATCCCCCCCTCTGCGGGAGCAGTACTTC.

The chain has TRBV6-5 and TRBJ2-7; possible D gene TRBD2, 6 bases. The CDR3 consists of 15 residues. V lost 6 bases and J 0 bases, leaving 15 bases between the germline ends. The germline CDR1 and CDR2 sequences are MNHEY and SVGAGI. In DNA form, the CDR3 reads TGTGCCAGCAGCCGCGGGACCGAGAGCTCCTACGAGCAGTACTTC. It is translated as CASSRGTESSYEQYF.

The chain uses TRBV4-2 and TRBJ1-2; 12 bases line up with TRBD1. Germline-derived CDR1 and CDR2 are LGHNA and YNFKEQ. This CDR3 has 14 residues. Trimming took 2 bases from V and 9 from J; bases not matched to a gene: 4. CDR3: CASSQPGQGASYTF. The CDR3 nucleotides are TGTGCCAGCAGCCAACCGGGACAGGGGGCCAGCTACACCTTC.

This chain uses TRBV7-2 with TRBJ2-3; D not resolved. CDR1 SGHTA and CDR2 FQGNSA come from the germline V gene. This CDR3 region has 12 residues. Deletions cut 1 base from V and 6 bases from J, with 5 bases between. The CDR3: CASSLVFDTQYF. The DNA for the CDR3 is TGTGCCAGCAGCTTAGTATTTGATACGCAGTATTTT. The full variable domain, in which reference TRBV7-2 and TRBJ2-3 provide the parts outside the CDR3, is GAGVSQSPSNKVTEKGKDVELRCDPISGHTALYWYRQSLGQGLEFLIYFQGNSAPDKSGLPSDRFSAERTGGSVSTLTIQRTQQEDSAVYLCASSLVFDTQYFGPGTRLTVL.

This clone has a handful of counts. The CDR3 sequence is CASSLVRGTEAFF. The CDR3 region has the DNA TGCGCCAGCAGCTTGGTCAGGGGGACTGAAGCTTTCTTT. This chain links TRBV5-1 with TRBJ1-1; 7 nucleotides match TRBD1. Germline V gene sequence: CDR1 SGHRS, CDR2 YFSETQ. The CDR3 spans 13 residues. Losses at the gene ends were 0 bases for V and 5 bases for J; bases not matched to a gene: 1.

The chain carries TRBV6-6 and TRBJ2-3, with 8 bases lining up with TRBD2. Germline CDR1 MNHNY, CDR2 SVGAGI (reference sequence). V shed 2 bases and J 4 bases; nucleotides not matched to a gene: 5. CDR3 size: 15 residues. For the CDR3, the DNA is TGTGCCAGCAGTTACCCGCGGGGGGTAGCAGATACGCAGTATTTT. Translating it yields CASSYPRGVADTQYF.

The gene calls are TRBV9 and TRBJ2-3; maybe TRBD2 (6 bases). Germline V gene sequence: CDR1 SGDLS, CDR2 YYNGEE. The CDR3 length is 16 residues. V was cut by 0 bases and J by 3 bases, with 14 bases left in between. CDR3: CASSVVGGAGTDTQYF. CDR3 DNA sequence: TGTGCCAGCAGCGTAGTTGGAGGGGCGGGAACAGATACGCAGTATTTT.

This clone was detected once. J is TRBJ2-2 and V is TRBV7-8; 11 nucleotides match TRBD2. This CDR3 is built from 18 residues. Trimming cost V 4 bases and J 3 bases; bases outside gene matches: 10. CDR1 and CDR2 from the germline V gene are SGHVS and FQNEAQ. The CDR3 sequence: CASSSLAGGLIHTGELFF. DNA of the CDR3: TGTGCCAGCAGCTCCCTAGCGGGGGGCCTTATTCACACCGGGGAGCTGTTTTTT.

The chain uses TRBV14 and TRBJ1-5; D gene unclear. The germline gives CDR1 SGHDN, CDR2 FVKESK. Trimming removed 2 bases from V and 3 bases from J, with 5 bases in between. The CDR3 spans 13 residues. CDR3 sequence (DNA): TGTGCCAGCAGCCAACGGGACAATCAGCCCCAGCATTTT. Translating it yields CASSQRDNQPQHF. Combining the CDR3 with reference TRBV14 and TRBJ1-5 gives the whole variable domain EAGVTQFPSHSVIEKGQTVTLRCDPISGHDNLYWYRRVMGKEIKFLLHFVKESKQDESGMPNNRFLAERTGGTYSTLKVQPAELEDSGVYFCASSQRDNQPQHFGDGTRLSIL.

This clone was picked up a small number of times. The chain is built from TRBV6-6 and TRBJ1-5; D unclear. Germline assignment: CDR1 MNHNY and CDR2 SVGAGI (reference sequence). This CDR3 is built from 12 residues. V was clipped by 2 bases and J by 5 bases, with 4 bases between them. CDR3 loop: CASSYADQPQHF. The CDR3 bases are TGTGCCAGCAGTTACGCTGATCAGCCCCAGCATTTT.

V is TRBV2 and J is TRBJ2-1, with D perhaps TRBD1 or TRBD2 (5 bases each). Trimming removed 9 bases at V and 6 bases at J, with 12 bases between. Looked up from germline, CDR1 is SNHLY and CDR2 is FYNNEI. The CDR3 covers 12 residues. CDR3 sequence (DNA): TGTGCCAGTAGGGACCTGAGCAATGAGCAGTTCTTC. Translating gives CASRDLSNEQFF.

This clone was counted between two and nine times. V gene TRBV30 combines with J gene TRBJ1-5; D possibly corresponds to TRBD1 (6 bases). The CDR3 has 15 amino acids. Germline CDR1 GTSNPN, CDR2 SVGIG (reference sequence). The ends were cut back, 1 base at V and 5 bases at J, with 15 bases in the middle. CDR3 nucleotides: TGTGCCTGGAGTGCCCGGGGGGGGCGATATCAGCCCCAGCATTTT. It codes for CAWSARGGRYQPQHF.

The CDR3 sequence: CASSESMTGELFF. CDR3 DNA sequence: TGCGCCAGCAGTGAGTCTATGACCGGGGAGCTGTTTTTT. The rearrangement joins TRBV10-1 to TRBJ2-2; D ambiguous. The V end was cut by 0 bases, the J end by 5 bases, with 4 bases between. Germline V CDR1 and CDR2: WNHNN, SYGVQD (reference sequence). CDR3 length: 13 residues.

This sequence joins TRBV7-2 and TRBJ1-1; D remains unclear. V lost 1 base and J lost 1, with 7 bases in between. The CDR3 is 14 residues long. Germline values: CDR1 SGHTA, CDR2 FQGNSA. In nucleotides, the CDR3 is TGTGCCAGCAGCTTAGAGCGGCAGAACACTGAAGCTTTCTTT. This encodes CASSLERQNTEAFF.

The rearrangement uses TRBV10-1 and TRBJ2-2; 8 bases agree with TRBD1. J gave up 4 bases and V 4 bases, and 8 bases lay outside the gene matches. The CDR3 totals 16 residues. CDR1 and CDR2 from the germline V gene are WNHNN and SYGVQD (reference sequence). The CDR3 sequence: CASSGNRGVGTGELFF. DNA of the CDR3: TGCGCCAGCAGTGGAAACAGGGGGGTGGGCACCGGGGAGCTGTTTTTT.

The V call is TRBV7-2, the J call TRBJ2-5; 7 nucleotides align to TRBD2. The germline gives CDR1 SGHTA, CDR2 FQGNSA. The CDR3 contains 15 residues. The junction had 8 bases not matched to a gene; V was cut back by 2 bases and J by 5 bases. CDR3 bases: TGTGCCAGCAGCTTAAACGGGGGGTCCCAGGAGACCCAGTACTTC. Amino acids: CASSLNGGSQETQYF.

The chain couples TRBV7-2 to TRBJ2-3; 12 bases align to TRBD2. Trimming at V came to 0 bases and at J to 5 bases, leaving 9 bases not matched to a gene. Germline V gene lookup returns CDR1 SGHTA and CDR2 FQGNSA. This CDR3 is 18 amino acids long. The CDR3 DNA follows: TGTGCCAGCAGCTTAGCTCCCCCTAGCGGGGGGGCGGTAGATACGCAGTATTTT. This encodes CASSLAPPSGGAVDTQYF.

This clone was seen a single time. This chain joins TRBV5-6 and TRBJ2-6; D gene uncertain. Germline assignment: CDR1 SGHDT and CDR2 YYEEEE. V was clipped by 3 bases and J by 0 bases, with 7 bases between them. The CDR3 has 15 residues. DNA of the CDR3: TGTGCCAGCAGCTGGGGTGACTCTGGGGCCAACGTCCTGACTTTC. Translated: CASSWGDSGANVLTF. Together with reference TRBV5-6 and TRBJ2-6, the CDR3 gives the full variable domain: DAGVTQSPTHLIKTRGQQVTLRCSPKSGHDTVSWYQQALGQGPQFIFQYYEEEERQRGNFPDRFSGHQFPNYSSELNVNALLLGDSALYLCASSWGDSGANVLTFGAGSRLTVL.